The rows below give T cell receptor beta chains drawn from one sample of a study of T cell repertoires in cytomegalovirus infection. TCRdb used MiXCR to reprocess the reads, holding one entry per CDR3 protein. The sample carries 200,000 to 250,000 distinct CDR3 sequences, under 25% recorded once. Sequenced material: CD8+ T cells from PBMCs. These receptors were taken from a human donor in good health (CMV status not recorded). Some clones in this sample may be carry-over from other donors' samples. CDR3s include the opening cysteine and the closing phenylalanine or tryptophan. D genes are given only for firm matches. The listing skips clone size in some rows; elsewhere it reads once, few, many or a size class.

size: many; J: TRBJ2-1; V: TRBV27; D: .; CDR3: CASSLDGNEQFF; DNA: TGTGCCAGCAGCCTGGATGGGAATGAGCAGTTCTTC
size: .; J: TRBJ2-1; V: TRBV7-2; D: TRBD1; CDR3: CASRPDRGKDNEQFF; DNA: TGTGCCAGCAGACCGGACAGGGGGAAGGACAATGAGCAGTTCTTC
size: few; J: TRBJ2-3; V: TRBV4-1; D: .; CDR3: CASSHEPLVADTQYF; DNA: TGCGCCAGCAGCCACGAGCCCCTGGTCGCAGATACGCAGTATTTT
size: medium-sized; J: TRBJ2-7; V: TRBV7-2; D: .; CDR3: CASSLNPGITNEQYF; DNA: TGTGCCAGCAGCTTAAATCCAGGGATTACCAACGAGCAGTACTTC
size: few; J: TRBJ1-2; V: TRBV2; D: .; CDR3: CASGGKNYGYTF; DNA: TGTGCCAGTGGAGGGAAAAACTATGGCTACACCTTC
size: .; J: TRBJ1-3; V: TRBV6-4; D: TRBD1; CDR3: CASRSRGASGNTIYF; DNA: TGTGCCAGCAGAAGCAGGGGGGCCTCTGGAAACACCATATATTTT
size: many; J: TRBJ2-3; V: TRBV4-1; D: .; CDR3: CASSHRVSSSDTQYF; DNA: TGCGCCAGCAGCCACAGGGTCTCGAGCTCTGATACGCAGTATTTT
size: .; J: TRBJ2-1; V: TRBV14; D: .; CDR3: CASSPQGRLSYNEQFF; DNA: TGTGCCAGCAGCCCCCAGGGGCGTCTTTCCTACAATGAGCAGTTCTTC
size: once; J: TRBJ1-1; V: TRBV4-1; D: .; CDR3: CASSQDGQGGEAFF; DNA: TGCGCCAGCAGCCAAGATGGTCAGGGCGGTGAAGCTTTCTTT
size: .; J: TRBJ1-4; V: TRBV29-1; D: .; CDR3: CSVGGGDPFTTNEKLFF; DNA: TGCAGCGTTGGGGGAGGGGACCCCTTCACAACTAATGAAAAACTGTTTTTT
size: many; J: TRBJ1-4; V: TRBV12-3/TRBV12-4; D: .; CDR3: CASSGREDEKLFF; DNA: TGTGCCAGCAGCGGACGAGAGGATGAAAAACTGTTTTTT
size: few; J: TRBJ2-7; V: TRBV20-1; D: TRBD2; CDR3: CSARDSVRTSGYEQYF; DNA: TGCAGTGCTAGAGATAGCGTCCGGACTAGCGGTTACGAGCAGTACTTC
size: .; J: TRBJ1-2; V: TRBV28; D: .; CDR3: CASSPTTADGYTF; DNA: TGTGCCAGCAGTCCAACAACAGCTGATGGCTACACCTTC
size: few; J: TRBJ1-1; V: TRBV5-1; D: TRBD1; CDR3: CASSLAGTGDTEAFF; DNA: TGCGCCAGCAGCTTGGCGGGGACAGGGGATACTGAAGCTTTCTTT
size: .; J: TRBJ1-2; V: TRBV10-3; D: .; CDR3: CATQTGPYGYTF; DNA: TGTGCCACCCAGACAGGACCCTATGGCTACACCTTC
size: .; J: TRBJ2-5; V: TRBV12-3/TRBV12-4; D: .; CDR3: CASSSEGQQETQYF; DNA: TGTGCCAGCAGTTCGGAGGGACAGCAAGAGACCCAGTACTTC